This record looks at one T cell receptor beta chain sequence and its context. Its cognate antigen is unknown. CDR3 length: 16 amino acids. The germline V gene encodes CDR1 MNHNS and CDR2 SASEGT. The V and J ends lost 4 bases and 8 bases, in that order; junction bases with no gene match: 12. Noted time point: cycle 4 day 1 (C4D1), after less than seven weeks of nivolumab. Autologous stem cell transplantation was followed by relapse in every patient, and brentuximab vedotin exposure varied. This entry comes from a study of PD-1 blockade in classical Hodgkin lymphoma. The method was immunoSEQ multiplex PCR; TCRdb's version includes in-frame clones alone and lacks a portion of them. Seen here are about 89,000 clones, 90% observed once, and the top ten hold about 2.9%. Findings and caveats of the study: At baseline, newly diagnosed patients reportedly showed less TCR diversity than healthy donors.

Sequenced material: peripheral blood mononuclear cells (PBMCs), taken before the fourth cycle of nivolumab. The chain combines TRBV6-1 with TRBJ2-1, with 9 nucleotides matching TRBD2. This TCR was sampled from a human donor with classical Hodgkin lymphoma. The CDR3 sequence is CASSAPLRGGAHEQFF. DNA of the CDR3: TGTGCCAGCAGTGCACCACTGCGCGGGGGGGCTCATGAGCAGTTCTTC.